These 20 T cell receptor beta chains share one sample of origin, sequenced in a study of T cell changes during pregnancy in multiple sclerosis. Clones were sequenced by immunoSEQ multiplex PCR, and TCRdb holds only the in-frame ones, with some missing. The table shows over 2,000 clones, with just under 80% occurring only once. The material sequenced was CD4+ T cells from PBMCs (not recorded whether the cells were cultured). These receptors all stem from a female patient with multiple sclerosis, enrolled in a pregnancy study. Some clones in this sample may be carry-over from other donors' samples.

The chain recombines TRBV7-2 with TRBJ1-2; D ambiguous. Germline lookup yields CDR1 SGHTA and CDR2 FQGNSA. The CDR3 extends over 14 amino acids. The V end lost 1 base, the J end lost 6 bases, and 12 bases lay between the germline ends. CDR3 sequence (DNA): TGTGCCAGCAGCTTAGTGCCGGCCCCGGATGGCTACACCTTC. This encodes CASSLVPAPDGYTF.

This rearrangement joins TRBV18 to TRBJ2-3; 8 bases line up with TRBD1. CDR1 is KGHSH and CDR2 is LQKENI in the germline V gene. Trimming took 3 bases from V and 6 from J; bases not matched to a gene: 11. CDR3 length: 16 amino acids. CDR3 DNA sequence: TGTGCCAGCTCACCGGGACAGGTCCGGTCGGGGGATACGCAGTATTTT. This gives the protein CASSPGQVRSGDTQYF.

Points on this clone: Different DNA sequences within this sample yield the same CDR3. V gene TRBV6-5 combines with J gene TRBJ1-1; TRBD1 is a possible D gene (5 bases). The V and J ends lost 2 bases and 2 bases respectively, with 9 bases between them. Per the germline V gene, CDR1 is MNHEY and CDR2 is SVGAGI. The CDR3 covers 14 residues. The CDR3 loop reads CASSYGGENTEAFF. CDR3 sequence (DNA): TGTGCCAGCAGTTACGGGGGGGAAAACACTGAAGCTTTCTTT.

A few counts support this clone. The chain is built from TRBV27 and TRBJ2-7, with D possibly being TRBD2 (6 bases). Germline values: CDR1 MNHEY, CDR2 SMNVEV (reference sequence). V was shortened by 7 bases and J by 0 bases, with 10 bases between the two germline ends. This CDR3 is built from 13 residues. DNA of the CDR3: TGTGCCAGCACGCGCGGGACCTCCTACGAGCAGTACTTC. As protein: CASTRGTSYEQYF.

By sample share, this clone is medium-sized. V and J are TRBV28 and TRBJ2-7, with D tentatively TRBD2 (5 bases). CDR1 and CDR2 (germline): MDHEN, SYDVKM. Trimming took 6 bases from V and 0 from J, leaving 15 bases between them. This CDR3 spans 15 amino acids. The CDR3 sequence: CASSLKAVPSYEQYF. The CDR3 DNA sequence: TGTGCCAGCAGCCTTAAAGCGGTACCCTCCTACGAGCAGTACTTC.

The chain combines TRBV5-1 with TRBJ1-4; D is unclear. The CDR3 loop spans 16 amino acids. The V end was cut by 0 bases, the J end by 3 bases, with 12 bases between. Germline loops: CDR1 SGHRS, CDR2 YFSETQ. The CDR3 loop is CASSLATGTANEKLFF. Written as DNA, the CDR3 is TGCGCCAGCAGCTTGGCCACGGGTACCGCTAATGAAAAACTGTTTTTT.

This clone is a singleton in its sample. The chain has TRBV4-2 and TRBJ2-6; 13 bases align to TRBD2. The CDR3 length is 22 residues. After removal of 2 bases from V and 0 bases from J, the junction contained 13 bases not matched to a gene. In germline, CDR1 is LGHNA, CDR2 YNFKEQ. CDR3 in amino acids: CASSQQGGLAGVLNSGANVLTF. The CDR3 bases are TGTGCCAGCAGCCAACAAGGTGGACTAGCGGGAGTCCTCAACTCTGGGGCCAACGTCCTGACTTTC.

The chain has TRBV15 and TRBJ1-1; D gene uncertain. CDR3 length: 14 amino acids. Germline V CDR1 and CDR2: LNHNV, YYDKDF (reference sequence). V lost 0 bases and J lost 8, with 13 bases in between. The CDR3 here is CATSRDDWGLEAFF. CDR3 in DNA: TGTGCCACCAGCAGAGATGATTGGGGTTTAGAAGCTTTCTTT.

The chain joins TRBV15 to TRBJ2-2; D is possibly TRBD1 (6 bases). The CDR3 contains 13 residues. Deletions cut 0 bases from V and 12 bases from J, with 11 bases between. Looked up from germline, CDR1 is LNHNV and CDR2 is YYDKDF (reference sequence). The CDR3 loop reads CATSRDTGRKLFF. Here the CDR3 DNA reads TGTGCCACCAGCAGAGATACAGGGCGAAAGCTGTTTTTT.

The V gene is TRBV30, the J gene TRBJ2-7; D unresolved. Germline lookup yields CDR1 GTSNPN and CDR2 SVGIG (reference sequence). The V and J ends lost 2 bases and 2 bases respectively, with 7 bases between them. This CDR3 spans 12 amino acids. CDR3 region: CAWSPQPYEQYF. CDR3 in DNA: TGTGCCTGGAGTCCCCAGCCCTACGAGCAGTACTTC. Complete variable domain (other parts from reference TRBV30 and TRBJ2-7): SQTIHQWPATLVQPVGSPLSLECTVEGTSNPNLYWYRQAAGRGLQLLFYSVGIGQISSEVPQNLSASRPQDRQFILSSKKLLLSDSGFYLCAWSPQPYEQYFGPGTRLTVT.

The chain is built from TRBV6-5 and TRBJ2-6, with D possibly matching TRBD2 (6 bases). Trimming cost V 7 bases and J 3 bases, with 13 bases left between them. Germline CDR1 is MNHEY and CDR2 is SVGAGI. This CDR3 contains 15 residues. DNA of the CDR3: TGTGCCAGCACGGAGGGGTTAGGTGGGGCCAACGTCCTGACTTTC. It yields the protein CASTEGLGGANVLTF.

The chain joins TRBV6-4 to TRBJ2-3, with D maybe TRBD2 (5 bases). Germline-derived CDR1 and CDR2 are MRHNA and SNTAGT. The CDR3 totals 14 residues. V lost 3 bases and J 2 bases, leaving 9 bases between the germline ends. CDR3 bases: TGTGCCAGCAGTGATCGAGCGGACACAGATACGCAGTATTTT. Translated, it gives CASSDRADTDTQYF.

The chain carries TRBV6-1 and TRBJ2-7; 7 bases align to TRBD1. This CDR3 has 14 residues. Per the germline V gene, CDR1 is MNHNS and CDR2 is SASEGT. The junction had 5 bases not matched to a gene; V was cut back by 4 bases and J by 2 bases. The CDR3 sequence is CASSVGGQTYEQYF. The DNA for the CDR3 is TGTGCCAGCAGTGTAGGGGGACAGACCTACGAGCAGTACTTC.

This clone is a singleton in its sample. The gene calls are TRBV6-6 and TRBJ1-1, with TRBD1 matching 11 bases. The V and J ends lost 4 bases and 5 bases, in that order; junction bases with no gene match: 3. Germline CDR1 and CDR2: MNHNY and SVGAGI (reference sequence). This CDR3 spans 14 amino acids. The CDR3 loop reads CASSSGQGGTEAFF. CDR3 in DNA: TGTGCCAGCAGTTCGGGACAGGGGGGGACTGAAGCTTTCTTT.

The chain recombines TRBV29-1 with TRBJ2-7, with 8 bases lining up with TRBD1. The CDR3 spans 11 residues. V shed 6 bases and J 5 bases; nucleotides not matched to a gene: 3. CDR1 is SQVTM and CDR2 is ANQGSEA in the germline V gene. In DNA form, the CDR3 reads TGCAGCGTCGCGACAGGGGACGAGCAGTACTTC. Translated: CSVATGDEQYF.

By share, this clone counts as large. The chain is built from TRBV7-3 and TRBJ2-5; D unclear. Germline V gene sequence: CDR1 SGHTA, CDR2 FQGTGA. Trimming pared 1 base from V and 4 bases from J, leaving 7 bases between. The CDR3 extends over 13 amino acids. CDR3 sequence: CASSLSLGETQYF. The CDR3 DNA reads TGTGCCAGCAGCTTAAGCTTAGGAGAGACCCAGTACTTC.

The rearrangement links TRBV28 to TRBJ1-2; D is unclear. Looked up from germline, CDR1 is MDHEN and CDR2 is SYDVKM. CDR3 length: 13 residues. Deletions cut 3 bases from V and 2 bases from J, with 7 bases between. CDR3 nucleotides: TGTGCCAGCAGTTTCGCACAGAACTATGGCTACACCTTC. Translated: CASSFAQNYGYTF.

The rearrangement joins TRBV7-2 to TRBJ1-5; D gene ambiguous. The CDR3 covers 13 residues. The germline V gene encodes CDR1 SGHTA and CDR2 FQGNSA. V was clipped by 5 bases and J by 6 bases, with 11 bases between them. Written as DNA, the CDR3 is TGTGCCAGCAGCCACCCCCCCCGTCAGCCCCAGCATTTT. The encoded protein is CASSHPPRQPQHF. Using reference TRBV7-2 and TRBJ1-5 for the parts outside the CDR3, the full variable domain is GAGVSQSPSNKVTEKGKDVELRCDPISGHTALYWYRQSLGQGLEFLIYFQGNSAPDKSGLPSDRFSAERTGGSVSTLTIQRTQQEDSAVYLCASSHPPRQPQHFGDGTRLSIL.

The rearrangement joins TRBV15 to TRBJ2-3, with 7 nucleotides matching TRBD2. The germline V gene has CDR1 LNHNV and CDR2 YYDKDF (reference sequence). The CDR3 is made up of 15 amino acids. V shed 3 bases, J shed 1 base, and the junction held 4 bases outside the gene matches. As DNA, the CDR3 is TGTGCCACCAGCAGGGGCGGGAGTGGCACAGATACGCAGTATTTT. Its translation: CATSRGGSGTDTQYF.

This sequence joins TRBV4-2 and TRBJ2-5; 14 positions agree with TRBD2. V lost 1 base and J lost 4; bases outside the gene matches: 2. Per germline, CDR1 LGHNA and CDR2 YNFKEQ. The CDR3 is made up of 16 amino acids. CDR3 nucleotides: TGTGCCAGCAGCCAAGTGGGACTAGCGGGGGCAGAGACCCAGTACTTC. Translating it yields CASSQVGLAGAETQYF.